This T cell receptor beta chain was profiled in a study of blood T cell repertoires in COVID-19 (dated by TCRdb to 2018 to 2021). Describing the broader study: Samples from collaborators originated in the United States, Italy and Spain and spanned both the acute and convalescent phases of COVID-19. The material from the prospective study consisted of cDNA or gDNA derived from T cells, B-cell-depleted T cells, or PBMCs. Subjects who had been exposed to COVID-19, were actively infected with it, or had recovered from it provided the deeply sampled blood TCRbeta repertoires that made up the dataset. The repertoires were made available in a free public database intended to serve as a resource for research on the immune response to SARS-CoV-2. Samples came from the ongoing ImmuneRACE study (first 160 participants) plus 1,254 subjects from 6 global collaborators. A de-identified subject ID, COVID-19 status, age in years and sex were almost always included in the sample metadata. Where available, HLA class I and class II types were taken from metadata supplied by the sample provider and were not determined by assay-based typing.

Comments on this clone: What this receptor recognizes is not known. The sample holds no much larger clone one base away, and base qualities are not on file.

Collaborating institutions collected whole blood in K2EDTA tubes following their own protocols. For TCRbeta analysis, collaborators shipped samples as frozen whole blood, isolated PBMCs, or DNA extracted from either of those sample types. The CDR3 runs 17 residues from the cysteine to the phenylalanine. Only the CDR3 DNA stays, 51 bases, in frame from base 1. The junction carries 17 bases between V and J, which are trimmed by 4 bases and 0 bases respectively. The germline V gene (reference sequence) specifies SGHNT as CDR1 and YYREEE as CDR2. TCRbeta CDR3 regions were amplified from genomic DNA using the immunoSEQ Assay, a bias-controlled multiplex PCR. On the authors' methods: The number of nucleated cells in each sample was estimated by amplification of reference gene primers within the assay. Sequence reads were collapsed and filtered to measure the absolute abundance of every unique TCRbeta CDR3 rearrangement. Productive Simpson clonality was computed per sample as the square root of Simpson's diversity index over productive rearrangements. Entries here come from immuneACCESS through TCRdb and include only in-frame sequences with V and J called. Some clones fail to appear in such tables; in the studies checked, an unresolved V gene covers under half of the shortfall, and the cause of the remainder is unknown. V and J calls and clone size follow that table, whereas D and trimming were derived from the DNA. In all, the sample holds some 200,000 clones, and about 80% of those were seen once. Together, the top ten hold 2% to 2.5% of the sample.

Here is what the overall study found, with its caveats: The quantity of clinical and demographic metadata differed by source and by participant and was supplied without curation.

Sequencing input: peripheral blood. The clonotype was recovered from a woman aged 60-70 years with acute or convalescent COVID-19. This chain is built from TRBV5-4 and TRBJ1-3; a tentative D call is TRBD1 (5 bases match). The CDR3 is CASSTESAGISGNTIYF. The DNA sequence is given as TGTGCCAGCAGCACGGAAAGCGCAGGGATCTCTGGAAACACCATATATTTT.